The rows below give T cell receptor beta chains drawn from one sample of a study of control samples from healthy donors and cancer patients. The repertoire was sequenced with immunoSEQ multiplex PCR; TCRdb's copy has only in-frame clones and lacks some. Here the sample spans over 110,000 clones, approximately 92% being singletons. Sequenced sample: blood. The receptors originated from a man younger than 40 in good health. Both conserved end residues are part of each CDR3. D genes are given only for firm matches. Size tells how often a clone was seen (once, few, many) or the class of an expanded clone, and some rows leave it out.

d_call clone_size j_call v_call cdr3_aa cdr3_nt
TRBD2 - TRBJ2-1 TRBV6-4 CASRASGRAGNEQFF TGTGCCAGCAGGGCTAGCGGGAGGGCCGGGAATGAGCAGTTCTTC
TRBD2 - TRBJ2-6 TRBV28 CASRPGTSYGANVLTF TGTGCCAGCAGACCCGGGACTAGCTATGGGGCCAACGTCCTGACTTTC
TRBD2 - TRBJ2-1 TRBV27 CASSEAGGPQNEQFF TGTGCCAGCAGTGAGGCGGGAGGGCCCCAAAATGAGCAGTTCTTC
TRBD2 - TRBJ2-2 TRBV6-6 CASRGLGGRSAGELFF TGTGCCAGCAGGGGCCTTGGCGGGAGATCGGCCGGGGAGCTGTTTTTT
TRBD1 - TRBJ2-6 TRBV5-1 CASSPGQGAAPGANVLTF TGCGCCAGCAGCCCTGGACAGGGGGCCGCCCCTGGGGCCAACGTCCTGACTTTC
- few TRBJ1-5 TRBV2 CASRFRDLNQPQHF TGTGCCAGCAGGTTCCGGGACCTGAATCAGCCCCAGCATTTT
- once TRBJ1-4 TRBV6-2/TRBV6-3 CASSRPGHLFF TGTGCCAGCAGCCGACCGGGACACCTGTTTTTT
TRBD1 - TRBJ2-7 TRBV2 CASSEGGWGQGYEQYF TGTGCCAGCAGTGAAGGAGGTTGGGGACAGGGTTATGAGCAGTACTTC
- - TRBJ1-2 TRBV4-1 CASSQGQSLNYGYTF TGCGCCAGCAGCCAAGGACAGAGTCTTAACTATGGCTACACCTTC
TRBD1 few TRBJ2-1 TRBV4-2 CASSQEGTGDRADEQFF TGTGCCAGCAGCCAAGAAGGTACTGGGGACAGGGCGGATGAGCAGTTCTTC
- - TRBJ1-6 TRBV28 CASSPLADSPLHF TGTGCCAGCAGTCCCCTAGCTGATTCACCCCTCCACTTT
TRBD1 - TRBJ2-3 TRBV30 CAWEIGTGTTDTQYF TGTGCCTGGGAAATCGGGACAGGGACCACAGATACGCAGTATTTT
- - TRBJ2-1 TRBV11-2 CASSLWAGVPSGYNEQFF TGTGCCAGCAGCTTATGGGCAGGAGTTCCGTCGGGCTACAATGAGCAGTTCTTC
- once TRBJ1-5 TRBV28 CASAAWGDQPQHF TGTGCCAGCGCCGCGTGGGGGGACCAGCCCCAGCATTTT
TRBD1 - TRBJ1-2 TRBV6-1 CASSDKVGTGLYGYTF TGTGCCAGCAGTGACAAAGTGGGGACAGGGCTCTATGGCTACACCTTC
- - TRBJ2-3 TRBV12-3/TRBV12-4 CASSATNTQYF TGTGCCAGCAGTGCAACGAATACGCAGTATTTT
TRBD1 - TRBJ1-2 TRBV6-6 CASSYPSDREGKGYTF TGTGCCAGCAGTTACCCCTCGGACAGGGAGGGTAAGGGCTACACCTTC
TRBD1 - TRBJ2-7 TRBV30 CAWSLLTGGDEQYF TGTGCCTGGTCCTTACTAACAGGGGGCGACGAGCAGTACTTC
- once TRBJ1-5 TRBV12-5 CASGLGHQPQHF TGTGCTAGTGGGTTAGGACATCAGCCCCAGCATTTT
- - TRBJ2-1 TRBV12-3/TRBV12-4 CASSLLGLERFF TGTGCCAGCAGTTTACTGGGGCTGGAGCGGTTCTTC
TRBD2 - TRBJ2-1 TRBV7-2 CASSPGLDAEQFF TGTGCCAGCAGCCCCGGACTAGACGCTGAGCAGTTCTTC
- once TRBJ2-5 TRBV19 CASSIRGTPRETQYF TGTGCCAGTAGTATTCGGGGGACCCCCCGGGAGACCCAGTACTTC
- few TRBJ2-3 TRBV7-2 CASSLVGGSVEYF TGTGCCAGCAGCTTAGTGGGGGGAAGTGTGGAGTATTTT
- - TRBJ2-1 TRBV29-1 CSVGDYNEQFF TGCAGCGTTGGGGACTACAATGAGCAGTTCTTC
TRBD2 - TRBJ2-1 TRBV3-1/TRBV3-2 CASRRFSSGRPSYNEQFF TGTGCCAGCAGACGCTTTTCTAGCGGGAGACCTTCCTACAATGAGCAGTTCTTC
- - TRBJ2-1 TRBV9 CASSVRLNGYNEQFF TGTGCCAGCAGCGTACGGCTAAACGGCTACAATGAGCAGTTCTTC
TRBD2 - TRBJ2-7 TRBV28 CASGLGWGSGTNEQYF TGTGCCAGCGGACTCGGATGGGGTAGCGGGACTAACGAGCAGTACTTC
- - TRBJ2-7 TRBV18 CASSHDRLGGEQYF TGTGCCAGCTCACACGATCGACTCGGGGGCGAGCAGTACTTC
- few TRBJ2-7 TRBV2 CASSELTYEQYF TGTGCCAGCAGTGAATTAACTTACGAGCAGTACTTC
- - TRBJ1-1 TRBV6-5 CASSRGRTEAFF TGTGCCAGCAGCCGGGGGCGTACTGAAGCTTTCTTT
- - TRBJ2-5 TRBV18 CASSLPGGETQYF TGTGCCAGCTCACTTCCGGGTGGGGAGACCCAGTACTTC
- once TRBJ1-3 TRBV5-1 CASSLTTGNTIYF TGCGCCAGCAGCTTAACAACTGGAAACACCATATATTTT
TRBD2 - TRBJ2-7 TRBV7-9 CASSLSVSGIPYEQYF TGTGCCAGCAGCTTATCGGTTAGCGGGATCCCCTACGAGCAGTACTTC
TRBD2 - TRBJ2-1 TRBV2 CASSGEAGFSGRDNEQFF TGTGCCAGCAGTGGAGAGGCGGGGTTTAGCGGGAGGGACAATGAGCAGTTCTTC
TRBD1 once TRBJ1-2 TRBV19 CASIRTGVNYGYTF TGTGCCAGTATTCGGACAGGGGTGAACTATGGCTACACCTTC
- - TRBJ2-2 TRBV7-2 CASSEPGLPAGELFF TGTGCCAGCAGCGAGCCGGGACTCCCTGCCGGGGAGCTGTTTTTT
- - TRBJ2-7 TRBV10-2 CASSEGVYEQYF TGCGCCAGCAGTGAAGGTGTCTACGAGCAGTACTTC
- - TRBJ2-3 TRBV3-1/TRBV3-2 CASAALGTDTQYF TGTGCCAGTGCAGCTCTGGGCACAGATACGCAGTATTTT
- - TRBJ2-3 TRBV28 CASSFIQSFTDTQYF TGTGCCAGCAGTTTTATCCAGTCCTTCACAGATACGCAGTATTTT
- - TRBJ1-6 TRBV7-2 CASSLEVTLHF TGTGCCAGCAGCTTAGAGGTGACCCTCCACTTT
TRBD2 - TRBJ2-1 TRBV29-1 CSDMGLAAYNEQFF TGCAGCGACATGGGTCTAGCGGCCTACAATGAGCAGTTCTTC
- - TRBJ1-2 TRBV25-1 CASRSGLFGGYTF TGTGCCAGCAGATCAGGACTCTTTGGGGGCTACACCTTC
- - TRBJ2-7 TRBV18 CASSPDWGDEQYF TGTGCCAGCTCACCGGACTGGGGGGACGAGCAGTACTTC
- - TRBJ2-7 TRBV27 CASSFAISYEQYF TGTGCCAGCAGTTTTGCGATCTCCTACGAGCAGTACTTC
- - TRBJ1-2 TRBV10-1 CASSETLDYGYTF TGCGCCAGCAGTGAGACGCTGGACTATGGCTACACCTTC
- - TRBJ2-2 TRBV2 CASSEARSVRNPNTGELFF TGTGCCAGCAGTGAAGCGCGTTCAGTAAGAAACCCGAACACCGGGGAGCTGTTTTTT
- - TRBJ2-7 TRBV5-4 CASRMDSYEQYF TGTGCCAGCCGAATGGACAGTTACGAGCAGTACTTC
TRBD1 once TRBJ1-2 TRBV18 CASSPGDRANYGYTF TGTGCCAGCTCACCAGGGGACAGAGCTAACTATGGCTACACCTTC
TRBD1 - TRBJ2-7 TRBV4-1 CASSPGTEISYEQYF TGCGCCAGCAGCCCAGGGACAGAAATTTCCTACGAGCAGTACTTC
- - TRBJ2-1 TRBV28 CASSLPLLGSRDNEQFF TGTGCCAGCAGTTTGCCCCTCCTCGGGAGCAGGGACAATGAGCAGTTCTTC
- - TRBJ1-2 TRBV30 CAWSPMHGRYGYTF TGTGCCTGGAGTCCTATGCACGGTCGCTATGGCTACACCTTC
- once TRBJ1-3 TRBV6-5 CASRQDRAGNTIYF TGTGCCAGCAGGCAGGACCGGGCGGGAAACACCATATATTTT
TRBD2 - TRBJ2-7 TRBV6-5 CASSSEGLAGSYEQYF TGTGCCAGCAGTTCGGAGGGACTAGCGGGCTCCTACGAGCAGTACTTC
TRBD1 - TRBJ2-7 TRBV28 CASRRTGASSEQYF TGTGCCAGCAGGAGGACAGGGGCAAGCTCCGAGCAGTACTTC
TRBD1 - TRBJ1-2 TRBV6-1 CASSEGSGGGGYTF TGTGCCAGCAGTGAAGGATCAGGGGGGGGTGGCTACACCTTC
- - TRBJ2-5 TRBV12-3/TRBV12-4 CASSPSGGTQYF TGTGCCAGCAGTCCGTCTGGGGGGACCCAGTACTTC
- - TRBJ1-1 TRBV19 CASSTQVGTEAFF TGTGCCAGTAGTACACAGGTTGGGACTGAAGCTTTCTTT